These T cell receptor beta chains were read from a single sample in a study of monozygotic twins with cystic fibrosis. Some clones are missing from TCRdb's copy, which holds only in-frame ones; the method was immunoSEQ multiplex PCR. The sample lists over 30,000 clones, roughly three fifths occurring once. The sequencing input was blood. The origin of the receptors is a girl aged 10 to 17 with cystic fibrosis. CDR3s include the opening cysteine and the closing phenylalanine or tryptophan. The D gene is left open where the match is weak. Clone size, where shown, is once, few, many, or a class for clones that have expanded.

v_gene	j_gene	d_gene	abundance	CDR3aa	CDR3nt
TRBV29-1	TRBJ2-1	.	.	CSVEELVLLNNEQFF	TGCAGCGTTGAAGAGTTGGTCCTGCTGAACAATGAGCAGTTCTTC
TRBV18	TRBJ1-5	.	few	CASSRVSNQPQHF	TGTGCCAGCTCCCGGGTCAGCAATCAGCCCCAGCATTTT
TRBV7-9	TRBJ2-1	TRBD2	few	CASSSTSGRVDEQFF	TGTGCCAGCAGTTCGACTAGCGGGAGGGTCGATGAGCAGTTCTTC
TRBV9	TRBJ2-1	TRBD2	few	CASSVGLAGDNEQFF	TGTGCCAGCAGCGTAGGACTAGCGGGGGACAATGAGCAGTTCTTC
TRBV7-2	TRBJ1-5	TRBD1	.	CASSIDRGRQPQHF	TGTGCCAGCAGCATTGACAGGGGGCGTCAGCCCCAGCATTTT
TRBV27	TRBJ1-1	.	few	CASSLSPAGSTEAFF	TGTGCCAGCAGTTTATCGCCCGCGGGGAGCACTGAAGCTTTCTTT
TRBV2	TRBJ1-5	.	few	CASSGDVSNQPQHF	TGTGCCAGCAGTGGGGACGTTAGCAATCAGCCCCAGCATTTT
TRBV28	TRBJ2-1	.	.	CASSPLRGRGTYNEQFF	TGTGCCAGCAGTCCCCTCCGGGGGAGGGGGACGTACAATGAGCAGTTCTTC
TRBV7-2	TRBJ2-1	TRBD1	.	CASSLGQGAYNEQFF	TGTGCCAGCAGCTTGGGACAGGGGGCCTACAATGAGCAGTTCTTC
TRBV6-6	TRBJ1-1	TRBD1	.	CASTPREGALNTEAFF	TGTGCCAGCACCCCGAGGGAGGGGGCACTGAACACTGAAGCTTTCTTT
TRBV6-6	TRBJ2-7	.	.	CASSYFAQGGEQYF	TGTGCCAGCAGTTACTTTGCACAGGGTGGTGAGCAGTACTTC
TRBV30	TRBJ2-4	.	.	CAWSEITQGIQYF	TGTGCCTGGAGTGAGATCACCCAGGGCATTCAGTACTTC
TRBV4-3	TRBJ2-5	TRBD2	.	CASSQRLAGGEGETQYF	TGCGCCAGCAGCCAGCGACTAGCGGGCGGAGAAGGGGAGACCCAGTACTTC
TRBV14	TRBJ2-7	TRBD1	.	CASSRTGGSYEQYF	TGTGCCAGCAGCCGGACAGGGGGGTCCTACGAGCAGTACTTC
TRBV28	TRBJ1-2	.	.	CASSPAGTQISTNYGYTF	TGTGCCAGCAGCCCAGCTGGGACCCAAATTTCTACTAACTATGGCTACACCTTC
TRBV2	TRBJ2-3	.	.	CASSEGAGDTQYF	TGTGCCAGCAGTGAAGGGGCTGGAGATACGCAGTATTTT
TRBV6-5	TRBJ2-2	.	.	CASRAGGREGGELFF	TGTGCCAGCAGGGCAGGAGGACGAGAGGGCGGGGAGCTGTTTTTT
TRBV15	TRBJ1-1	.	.	CATSREIGRGDAFF	TGTGCCACCAGCAGAGAGATCGGGAGGGGTGATGCTTTCTTT
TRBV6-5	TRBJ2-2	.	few	CASSYSVRAGELFF	TGTGCCAGCAGTTACTCCGTCAGGGCCGGGGAGCTGTTTTTT
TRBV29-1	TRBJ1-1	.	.	CSVEAAYMNTEAFF	TGCAGCGTTGAAGCCGCTTACATGAACACTGAAGCTTTCTTT
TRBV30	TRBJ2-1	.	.	CAWSRGRYNEQFF	TGTGCCTGGAGCCGCGGACGATACAATGAGCAGTTCTTC
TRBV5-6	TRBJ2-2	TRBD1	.	CASSLGQGPNPGELFF	TGTGCCAGCAGCCTCGGACAGGGGCCCAACCCCGGGGAGCTGTTTTTT
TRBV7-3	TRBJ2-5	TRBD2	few	CASSKGRGTSGLGETQYF	TGTGCCAGCAGCAAAGGCCGGGGGACTAGCGGGCTCGGGGAGACCCAGTACTTC
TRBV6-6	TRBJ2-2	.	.	CASSYEGSGELFF	TGTGCCAGCAGTTACGAGGGTTCCGGGGAGCTGTTTTTT
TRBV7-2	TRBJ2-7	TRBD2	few	CASSLRIYAQGGDEQYF	TGTGCCAGCAGCCTCCGCATATACGCCCAGGGAGGGGACGAGCAGTACTTC
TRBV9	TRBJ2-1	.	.	CASSVQQGDEQFF	TGTGCCAGCAGCGTTCAGCAGGGCGATGAGCAGTTCTTC
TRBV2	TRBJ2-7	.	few	CASTFDLFYEQYF	TGTGCCAGCACTTTCGACCTTTTCTACGAGCAGTACTTC
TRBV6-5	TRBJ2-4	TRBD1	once	CASSYGTGGDIQYF	TGTGCCAGCAGTTACGGGACAGGGGGTGACATTCAGTACTTC
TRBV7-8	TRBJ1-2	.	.	CASSHAAGGGGYGYTF	TGTGCCAGCAGCCACGCGGCCGGGGGAGGCGGCTATGGCTACACCTTC
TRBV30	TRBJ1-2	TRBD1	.	CAWSPPRDRAGYGYTF	TGTGCCTGGAGTCCGCCCCGCGACAGGGCTGGCTATGGCTACACCTTC
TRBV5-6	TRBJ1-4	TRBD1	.	CASSLAGQGEKLFF	TGTGCCAGCAGCTTGGCGGGACAGGGTGAAAAACTGTTTTTT
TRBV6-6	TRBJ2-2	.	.	CASRSLRGLKELFF	TGTGCCAGCAGGTCCCTAAGAGGGTTGAAGGAGCTGTTTTTT